Included here is one T cell receptor (beta chain) sequence, with context. This specimen comes from a study of blood T cell repertoires in COVID-19. Study information: Collection of acute and convalescent COVID-19 samples took place in the United States, Italy and Spain. The analysed material was cDNA or gDNA that came from T cells, B-cell-depleted T cells, or PBMCs.

V was pared by 3 bases and J by 5 bases, with 13 bases between. Germline CDR1 is MNHNS and CDR2 is SASEGT. This CDR3 region has 14 residues. Original methodology: Amplification of reference gene primers was used by the study to estimate nucleated cell counts. The data were produced by immunoSEQ multiplex PCR, yet TCRdb's version contains in-frame clones alone and is incomplete. D and trimming come from the DNA, and the V and J calls and clone size come from that table. The sample includes more than 300,000 clones, about nine tenths of them seen just once. The receptor comes from a woman aged 45-65 years with COVID-19, enrolled during active disease. V usage is TRBV6-1 and J usage is TRBJ1-2; D gene uncertain. The sample consisted of peripheral blood. The CDR3 region is CASSERAGVYGYTF. The CDR3 DNA reads TGTGCCAGCAGTGAGAGGGCGGGAGTATATGGCTACACCTTC.